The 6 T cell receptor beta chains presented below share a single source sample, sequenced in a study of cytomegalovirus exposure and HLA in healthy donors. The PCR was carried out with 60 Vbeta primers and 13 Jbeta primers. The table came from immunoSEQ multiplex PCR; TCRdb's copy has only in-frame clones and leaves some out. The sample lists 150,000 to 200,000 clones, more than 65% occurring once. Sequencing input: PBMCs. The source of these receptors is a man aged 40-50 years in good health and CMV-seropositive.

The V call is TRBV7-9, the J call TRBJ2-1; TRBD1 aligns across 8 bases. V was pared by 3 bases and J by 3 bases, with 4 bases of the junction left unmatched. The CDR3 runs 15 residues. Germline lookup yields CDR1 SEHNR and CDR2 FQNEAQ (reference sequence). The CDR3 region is CASSFWTGFYNEQFF. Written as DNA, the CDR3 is TGTGCCAGCAGCTTCTGGACAGGGTTCTACAATGAGCAGTTCTTC.

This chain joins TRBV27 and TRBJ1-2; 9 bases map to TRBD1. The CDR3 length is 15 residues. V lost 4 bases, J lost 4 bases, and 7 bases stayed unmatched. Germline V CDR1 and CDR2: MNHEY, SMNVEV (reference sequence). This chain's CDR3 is CASSSGQGRLYGYTF. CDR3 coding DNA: TGTGCCAGCAGTTCGGGACAGGGAAGACTCTATGGCTACACCTTC.

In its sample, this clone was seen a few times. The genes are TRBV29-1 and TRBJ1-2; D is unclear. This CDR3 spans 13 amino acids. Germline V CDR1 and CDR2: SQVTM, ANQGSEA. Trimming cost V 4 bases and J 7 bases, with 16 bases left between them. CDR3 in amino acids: CSVAEGSVGGYTF. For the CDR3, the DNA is TGCAGCGTTGCGGAGGGTAGTGTCGGTGGCTACACCTTC.

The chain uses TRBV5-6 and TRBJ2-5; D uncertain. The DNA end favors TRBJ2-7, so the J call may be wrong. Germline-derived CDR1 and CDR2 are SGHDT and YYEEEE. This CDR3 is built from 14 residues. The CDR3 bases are TGTGCCAGCAGCTTGACCCATTACTCCTACGAGCAGTACTTC. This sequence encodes CASSLTHYSYEQYF.

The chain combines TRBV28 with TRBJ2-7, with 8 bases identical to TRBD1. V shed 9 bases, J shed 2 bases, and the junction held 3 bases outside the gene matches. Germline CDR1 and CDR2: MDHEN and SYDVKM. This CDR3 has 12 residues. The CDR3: CASRTGTYEQYF. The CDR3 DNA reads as TGTGCCAGTAGGACAGGGACCTACGAGCAGTACTTC.

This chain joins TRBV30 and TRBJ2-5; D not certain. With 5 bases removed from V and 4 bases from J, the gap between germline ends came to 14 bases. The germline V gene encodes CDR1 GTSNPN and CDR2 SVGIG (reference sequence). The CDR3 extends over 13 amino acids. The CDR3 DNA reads TGTGCCTGGTCTGACCTAGTGGGAGAGACCCAGTACTTC. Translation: CAWSDLVGETQYF.